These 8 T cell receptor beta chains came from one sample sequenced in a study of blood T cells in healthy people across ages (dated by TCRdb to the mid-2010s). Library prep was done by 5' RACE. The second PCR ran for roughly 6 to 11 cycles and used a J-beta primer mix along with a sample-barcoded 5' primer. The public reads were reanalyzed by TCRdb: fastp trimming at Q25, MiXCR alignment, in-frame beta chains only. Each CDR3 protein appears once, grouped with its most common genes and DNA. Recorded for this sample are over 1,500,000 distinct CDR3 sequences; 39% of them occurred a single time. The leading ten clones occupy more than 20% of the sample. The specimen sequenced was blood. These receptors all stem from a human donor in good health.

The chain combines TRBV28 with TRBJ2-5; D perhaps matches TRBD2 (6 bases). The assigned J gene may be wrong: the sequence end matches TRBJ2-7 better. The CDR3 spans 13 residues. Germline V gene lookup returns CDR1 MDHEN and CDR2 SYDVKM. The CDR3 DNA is TGTGCCAGCAAGCCTCCGGAGGGGAACGAGCAGTACTTC. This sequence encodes CASKPPEGNEQYF.

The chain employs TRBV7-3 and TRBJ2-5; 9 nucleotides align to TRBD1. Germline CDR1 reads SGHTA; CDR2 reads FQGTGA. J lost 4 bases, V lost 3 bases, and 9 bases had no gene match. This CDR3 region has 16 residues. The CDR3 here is CASSLTGQGLGETQYF. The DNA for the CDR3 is TGTGCCAGCAGCTTGACAGGACAGGGGTTGGGAGAGACCCAGTACTTC.

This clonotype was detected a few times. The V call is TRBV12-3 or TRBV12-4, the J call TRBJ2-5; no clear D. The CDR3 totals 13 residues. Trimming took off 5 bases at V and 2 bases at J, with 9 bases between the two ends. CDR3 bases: TGTGCCAGCAGTGCGAATCGTCAAGAGACCCAGTACTTC. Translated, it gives CASSANRQETQYF.

The CDR3: CASSFPSGSRATEAFF. CDR3 DNA sequence: TGTGCCAGCAGCTTCCCGAGCGGTTCCAGGGCTACTGAAGCTTTCTTT. The chain has TRBV5-6 and TRBJ1-1, with D possibly TRBD1 on 5 matching bases. Germline V CDR1 and CDR2: SGHDT, YYEEEE. The CDR3 covers 16 residues. The V gene lost 2 bases and the J gene lost 5 bases, with 19 bases spanning the gap.

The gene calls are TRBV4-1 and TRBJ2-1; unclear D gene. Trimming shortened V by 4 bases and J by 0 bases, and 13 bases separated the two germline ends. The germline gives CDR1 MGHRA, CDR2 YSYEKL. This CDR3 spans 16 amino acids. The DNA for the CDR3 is TGCGCCAGCAGCCTATCCCGGGTGAGCTCCTACAATGAGCAGTTCTTC. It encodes CASSLSRVSSYNEQFF.

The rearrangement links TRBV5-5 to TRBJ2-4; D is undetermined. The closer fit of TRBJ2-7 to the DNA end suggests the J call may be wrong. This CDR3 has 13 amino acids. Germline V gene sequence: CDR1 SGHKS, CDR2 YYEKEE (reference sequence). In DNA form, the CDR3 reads TGTGCCAGCAGCGCAATCTACAGCTACGAGCAGTACTTC. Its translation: CASSAIYSYEQYF.

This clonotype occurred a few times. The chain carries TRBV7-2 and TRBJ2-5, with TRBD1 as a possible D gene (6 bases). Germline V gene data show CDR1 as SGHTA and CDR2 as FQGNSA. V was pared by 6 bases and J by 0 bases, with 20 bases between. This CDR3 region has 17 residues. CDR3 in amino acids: CASSRPSGQTYQETQYF. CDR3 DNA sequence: TGTGCCAGCAGTCGACCCTCGGGACAAACGTACCAAGAGACCCAGTACTTC.

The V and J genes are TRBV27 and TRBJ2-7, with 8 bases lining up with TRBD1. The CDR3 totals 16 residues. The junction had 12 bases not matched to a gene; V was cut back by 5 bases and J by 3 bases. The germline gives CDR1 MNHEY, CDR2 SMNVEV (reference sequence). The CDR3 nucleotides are TGTGCCAGCAGTATCCTTGTCGGGACAGGTAGCTACGAGCAGTACTTC. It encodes CASSILVGTGSYEQYF.